These 6 T cell receptor beta chains were all obtained from the same sample, sequenced in a study of T cells in Graves' hyperthyroidism and ophthalmopathy. RNA transcripts served as the template for amplifying TCR beta CDR3 regions. In the first-round RT-PCR of the TCR CDR3, the HTBI primer set was used. One entry per CDR3 protein, called by TCRdb with MiXCR from the multiplex PCR reads. This sample has around 500,000 distinct CDR3 sequences, with about 20% found just once. The source material was blood. These receptors were taken from a woman between 70 and 85 years old with Graves' ophthalmopathy.

This clonotype has a count of ten or more. The chain employs TRBV13 and TRBJ1-2; perhaps TRBD1 as D (6 bases). V was cut by 0 bases and J by 4 bases, with 9 bases left in between. The CDR3 extends over 14 amino acids. CDR1 and CDR2 (germline): PRHDT, FYEKMQ (reference sequence). CDR3 nucleotides: TGTGCCAGCAGCTTAGGGGGGGGCGGCTATGGCTACACCTTC. It translates to CASSLGGGGYGYTF.

The chain links TRBV20-1 to TRBJ2-7, with 9 bases lining up with TRBD2. Trimming took 4 bases from V and 2 from J; bases not matched to a gene: 9. The CDR3 runs to 15 residues. Germline CDR1 DFQATT, CDR2 SNEGSKA (reference sequence). CDR3 DNA: TGCAGTGCTACGTCATTCGGGACTAGCCCCTACGAGCAGTACTTC. This sequence encodes CSATSFGTSPYEQYF.

In this sample, this clonotype turned up a few times. The rearrangement links TRBV7-9 to TRBJ1-1; D gene unclear. Trimming cost V 3 bases and J 0 bases, with 8 bases left between them. CDR3 length equals 14 residues. Per the germline V gene, CDR1 is SEHNR and CDR2 is FQNEAQ (reference sequence). The CDR3 DNA reads TGTGCCAGCAGCTTCGCCACACTGAACACTGAAGCTTTCTTT. This translates into CASSFATLNTEAFF.

This chain joins TRBV20-1 and TRBJ2-1; unclear D gene. The V gene's germline CDR1 is DFQATT and CDR2 SNEGSKA (reference sequence). This CDR3 is 12 amino acids long. V was pared by 4 bases and J by 2 bases, with 6 bases between. CDR3 coding DNA: TGCAGTGCTAAGGTCCCCTACAATGAGCAGTTCTTC. Its protein is CSAKVPYNEQFF.

At least ten counts were recorded for this clonotype. V and J are TRBV7-3 and TRBJ2-1; TRBD1 aligns across 8 bases. Germline V gene sequence: CDR1 SGHTA, CDR2 FQGTGA. The CDR3 has 16 residues. J lost 4 bases, V lost 5 bases, and 10 bases had no gene match. CDR3 DNA: TGTGCCAGCAGCCCTACCCGGGACAGGCCTTACAATGAGCAGTTCTTC. It encodes CASSPTRDRPYNEQFF.

In its sample, this clonotype was seen a few times. The chain is built from TRBV18 and TRBJ2-1; D gene unclear. This CDR3 comprises 13 residues. CDR1 and CDR2 from the germline V gene are KGHSH and LQKENI. V was trimmed by 3 bases and J by 7 bases, leaving 10 bases between them. CDR3 DNA: TGTGCCAGCTCACCTCCAATGGATAATGAGCAGTTCTTC. It yields the protein CASSPPMDNEQFF.